One sample yielded the 14 T cell receptor beta chains listed below, sequenced in a study of blood T cell repertoires in COVID-19. Clones were sequenced by immunoSEQ multiplex PCR, and TCRdb holds only the in-frame ones, with some missing. The table lists roughly 380,000 clones, 85% of them singletons. The sequenced sample consisted of peripheral blood. These receptors were taken from a woman aged 18-35 years with acute or convalescent COVID-19.

This clone was recorded a few times. The rearrangement links TRBV28 to TRBJ1-2; D call uncertain. Germline V gene data show CDR1 as MDHEN and CDR2 as SYDVKM. Trimming shortened V by 4 bases and J by 5 bases, and 5 bases separated the two germline ends. This CDR3 contains 11 residues. The DNA of the CDR3 is TGTGCCAGCAGTTCCCTGTATGGCTACACCTTC. Translation: CASSSLYGYTF.

V and J are TRBV9 and TRBJ1-3; weak D call: TRBD1 (5 bases). The V gene lost 2 bases and the J gene lost 0 bases, with 12 bases spanning the gap. This CDR3 region has 16 residues. The germline V gene encodes CDR1 SGDLS and CDR2 YYNGEE. CDR3 sequence reads: CASSVPRGGSGNTIYF. In nucleotides, the CDR3 is TGTGCCAGCAGCGTGCCTAGGGGTGGCTCTGGAAACACCATATATTTT.

To note about this clone: The same CDR3 is also encoded by other DNA sequences in this sample. CDR3: CASSVVGVSTDTQYF. CDR3 bases: TGTGCCAGCAGCGTTGTAGGGGTAAGCACAGATACGCAGTATTTT. The genes are TRBV9 and TRBJ2-3; D might be TRBD1 (5 bases). The CDR3 covers 15 residues. CDR1 SGDLS and CDR2 YYNGEE come from the germline V gene. The V and J ends lost 2 bases and 0 bases respectively, with 10 bases between them.

This sequence joins TRBV5-1 and TRBJ2-1; the D gene is possibly TRBD2 (5 bases). Germline loops: CDR1 SGHRS, CDR2 YFSETQ. The CDR3 is 13 amino acids. The V and J ends lost 4 bases and 9 bases respectively, with 14 bases between them. The CDR3 DNA follows: TGCGCCAGCAGCGACGGACTCCTCTCTGAGCAGTTCTTC. Translating it yields CASSDGLLSEQFF.

The chain has TRBV30 and TRBJ2-7; 8 nucleotides align to TRBD2. V trimming: 0 bases; J trimming: 3 bases; junction bases outside the gene matches: 7. This CDR3 is 15 amino acids long. Per germline, CDR1 GTSNPN and CDR2 SVGIG (reference sequence). The CDR3 protein is CAWSVRGGLGYEQYF. In DNA form, the CDR3 reads TGTGCCTGGAGTGTACGGGGGGGCCTGGGCTACGAGCAGTACTTC.

This clone has a handful of counts. This chain connects TRBV27 to TRBJ2-7, with 7 nucleotides matching TRBD1. V gave up 0 bases and J gave up 4 bases; unmatched junction bases: 3. This CDR3 has 14 amino acids. Germline V gene data show CDR1 as MNHEY and CDR2 as SMNVEV (reference sequence). CDR3 DNA: TGTGCCAGCAGTTTATCAGGGGGCCCTTACGAGCAGTACTTC. Translating gives CASSLSGGPYEQYF.

The V and J genes are TRBV14 and TRBJ2-1, with D perhaps TRBD1 (6 bases). The germline CDR1 and CDR2 sequences are SGHDN and FVKESK. The CDR3 has 15 residues. The V end lost 0 bases, the J end lost 8 bases, and 14 bases lay between the germline ends. The CDR3 nucleotides read TGTGCCAGCAGCCAAGACAGGGGAATGTTCCATGAGCAGTTCTTC. Translation gives CASSQDRGMFHEQFF.

The chain uses TRBV30 and TRBJ2-2; TRBD2 matches 11 bases. Germline lookup yields CDR1 GTSNPN and CDR2 SVGIG (reference sequence). The junction had 11 bases not matched to a gene; V was cut back by 0 bases and J by 8 bases. There are 17 residues in the CDR3. The chain's CDR3 is CAWSVPPVSGGAGELFF. The CDR3 DNA is TGTGCCTGGAGTGTACCTCCCGTTAGCGGGGGGGCGGGGGAGCTGTTTTTT.

The chain has TRBV7-9 and TRBJ1-1, with TRBD1 matching 9 bases. V lost 2 bases to trimming and J lost 6 bases; unmatched junction nucleotides: 1. The CDR3 runs 13 residues. Germline V lookup: CDR1 SEHNR, CDR2 FQNEAQ (reference sequence). CDR3 sequence: CASSLTGGPEAFF. The CDR3 bases are TGTGCCAGCAGCTTAACAGGGGGCCCTGAAGCTTTCTTT.

The V gene is TRBV4-1, the J gene TRBJ1-5; 9 nucleotides agree with TRBD1. Unmatched junction bases numbered 11, after V lost 4 bases and J lost 10 bases. Per germline, CDR1 MGHRA and CDR2 YSYEKL. CDR3 length equals 15 residues. CDR3 nucleotides: TGCGCCAGCAGCCCAATAACGACAGGGGGTCACCCCCAGCATTTT. Translating gives CASSPITTGGHPQHF.

This clone was recorded only once. This chain uses TRBV5-1 with TRBJ2-3; TRBD2 is a possible D gene (5 bases). V was cut by 2 bases and J by 8 bases, with 21 bases left in between. Germline CDR1 SGHRS, CDR2 YFSETQ. The CDR3 sequence is 16 residues long. CDR3 nucleotide sequence: TGCGCCAGCAGCTTCTTTGGGTCCGGGAAAGAGGTTACGCAGTATTTT. Its translation is CASSFFGSGKEVTQYF.

As regards this clone: Distinct nucleotide sequences in the sample also encode this CDR3. CDR3 sequence reads: CASSQDRGTEAFF. The CDR3, as DNA: TGTGCCAGCAGCCAAGACAGGGGGACTGAAGCTTTCTTT. V gene TRBV14 combines with J gene TRBJ1-1; 7 nucleotides match TRBD1. CDR1 and CDR2 (germline): SGHDN, FVKESK. This CDR3 has 13 residues. With V trimmed by 0 bases and J by 5 bases, 0 bases remained unmatched. The whole variable domain, filled in from reference TRBV14 and TRBJ1-1, reads EAGVTQFPSHSVIEKGQTVTLRCDPISGHDNLYWYRRVMGKEIKFLLHFVKESKQDESGMPNNRFLAERTGGTYSTLKVQPAELEDSGVYFCASSQDRGTEAFFGQGTRLTVV.

This chain links TRBV6-5 with TRBJ2-7; 13 bases match TRBD2. CDR1 and CDR2 (germline): MNHEY, SVGAGI. The ends lost 6 bases at V and 4 bases at J; junction bases unmatched: 6. The length of the CDR3 is 15 residues. In DNA, the CDR3 is TGTGCCAGCAGAACCGGGACTAGCGGGATTTACGAGCAGTACTTC. It is translated as CASRTGTSGIYEQYF.

J is TRBJ2-1 and V is TRBV28; 10 bases are a match to TRBD1. Per the germline V gene, CDR1 is MDHEN and CDR2 is SYDVKM. CDR3 length: 16 amino acids. With V trimmed by 7 bases and J by 2 bases, 8 bases remained unmatched. In DNA, the CDR3 is TGTGCCAGCACTCCCGGGACAGGGGCGACCTACAATGAGCAGTTCTTC. Its translation is CASTPGTGATYNEQFF. The whole variable domain, filled in from reference TRBV28 and TRBJ2-1, reads DVKVTQSSRYLVKRTGEKVFLECVQDMDHENMFWYRQDPGLGLRLIYFSYDVKMKEKGDIPEGYSVSREKKERFSLILESASTNQTSMYLCASTPGTGATYNEQFFGPGTRLTVL.